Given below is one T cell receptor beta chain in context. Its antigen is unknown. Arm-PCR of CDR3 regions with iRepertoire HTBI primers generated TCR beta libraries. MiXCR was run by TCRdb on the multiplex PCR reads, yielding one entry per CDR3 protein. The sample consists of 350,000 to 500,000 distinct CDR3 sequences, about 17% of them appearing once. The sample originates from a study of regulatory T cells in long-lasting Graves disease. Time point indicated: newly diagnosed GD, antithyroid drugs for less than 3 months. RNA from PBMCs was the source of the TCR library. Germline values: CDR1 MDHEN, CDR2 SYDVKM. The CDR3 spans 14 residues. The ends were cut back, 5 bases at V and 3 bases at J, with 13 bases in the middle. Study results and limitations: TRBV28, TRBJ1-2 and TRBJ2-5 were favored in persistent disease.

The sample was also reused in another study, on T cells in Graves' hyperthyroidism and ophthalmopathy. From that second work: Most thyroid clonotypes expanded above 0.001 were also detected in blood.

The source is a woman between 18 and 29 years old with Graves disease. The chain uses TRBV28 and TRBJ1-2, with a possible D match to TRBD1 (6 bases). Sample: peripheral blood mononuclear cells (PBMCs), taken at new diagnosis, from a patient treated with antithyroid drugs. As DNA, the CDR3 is TGTGCCAGCAGTGAGGGGGGTATAGACTATGGCTACACCTTC. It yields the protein CASSEGGIDYGYTF.